This T cell receptor (beta chain) appears in the sequencing data of a study of T cells in Graves' hyperthyroidism and ophthalmopathy. V lost 8 bases and J lost 4, with 14 bases in between. Germline V gene sequence: CDR1 MGHDK, CDR2 SYGVNS. This CDR3 is 13 amino acids long. Investigators excluded patients with uncontrolled infection, other autoimmune disease, pregnancy or lactation. The TCR beta CDR3 regions underwent amplification using RNA transcripts as the source. RT-PCR in the first round (using the HTBI primer set) targeted the TCR CDR3. TCRdb called the multiplex PCR reads again in MiXCR, with one record for every CDR3 protein. Of hundreds of thousands of distinct CDR3 sequences listed, 35% to 55% are singletons.

This receptor was taken from a woman in her late teens or twenties with Graves' hyperthyroidism. The sample comprised peripheral blood or thyroid tissue (not recorded which). The chain employs TRBV25-1 and TRBJ1-2; D possibly corresponds to TRBD1 (5 bases). In nucleotides, the CDR3 is TGTGCCAGCTTGGCAGGGTCTGGCTATGGCTACACCTTC. It translates to CASLAGSGYGYTF.